A selection of T cell receptor beta chains follows, all from one sample in a study of shared clonotypes between healthy human individuals. Libraries were prepared by immunoSEQ multiplex PCR; TCRdb keeps only in-frame clonotypes and omits some of them. The sample lists roughly 1,000,000 clones, 70% to 80% occurring once. The material sequenced was memory CD4+ T cells from PBMCs. The receptors shown here come from a man aged 18 to 30 in good health. Some clones in this sample may be carry-over from other donors' samples. The CDR3 runs from the conserved cysteine through the conserved F or W. Fields, in order: D gene, J gene, clone size, V gene, CDR3 DNA, CDR3 protein. The D gene is left open where the match is weak. Some rows have no size entry. The others give once, few or many, or a class for an expanded clone.

>TRBD1|TRBJ1-5|few|TRBV15
TGTGCCACCAGCGAAGAGGGACAGGGCTTCGGTCAGCCCCAGCATTTT
CATSEEGQGFGQPQHF
>.|TRBJ1-2|.|TRBV6-6
TGTGCCAGCACCATCAATGTGGACACCAGCTATGGCTACACCTTC
CASTINVDTSYGYTF
>.|TRBJ2-1|.|TRBV29-1
TGCAGCGTTAGGTTATACTACAATGAGCAGTTCTTC
CSVRLYYNEQFF
>.|TRBJ2-4|once|TRBV15
TGTGCCACCAGCATAAATCTAGCCAAAAACATTCAGTACTTC
CATSINLAKNIQYF
>.|TRBJ1-3|.|TRBV5-1
TGCGCCAGCAGGGGGAACAGAAACACCATATATTTT
CASRGNRNTIYF
>.|TRBJ1-2|.|TRBV7-2
TGTGCCAGCAGCCCGGACACCTACTATGGCTACACCTTC
CASSPDTYYGYTF
>TRBD1|TRBJ2-1|.|TRBV28
TGTGCCAGCAGTACTGCAGGGGGCTCCTACAATGAGCAGTTCTTC
CASSTAGGSYNEQFF
>TRBD2|TRBJ2-7|.|TRBV10-1
TGCGCCAGCAGTCAGTTTCGACTAGCGGGAGACGGCGAGCAGTACTTC
CASSQFRLAGDGEQYF
>.|TRBJ2-7|.|TRBV2
TGTGCCAGCTGGGTCGGGGGGCACGACGAGCAGTACTTC
CASWVGGHDEQYF
>TRBD2|TRBJ2-7|few|TRBV5-5
TGTGCCAGCATCCGAGCGGGAGGGCCAGGTGAGCGCTACTTC
CASIRAGGPGERYF
>TRBD2|TRBJ2-3|few|TRBV5-6
TGTGCCAGCAGCTTCAGTTCCCAAGCGGGAGGCACAGATACGCAGTATTTT
CASSFSSQAGGTDTQYF
>TRBD1|TRBJ2-1|.|TRBV7-6
TGTGCCAGCAGCTTAGCGCTAGGGGGCGAGCAGTTCTTC
CASSLALGGEQFF
>.|TRBJ2-3|.|TRBV5-1
TGCGCCAGCAGCTCCCAGCCAGAAAGCACAGATACGCAGTATTTT
CASSSQPESTDTQYF
>.|TRBJ2-2|.|TRBV5-6
TGTGCCAGCAGCTCCCTAGCTGGGGGTTTGGGCGGGGAGCTGTTTTTT
CASSSLAGGLGGELFF
>.|TRBJ1-2|.|TRBV5-6
TGTGCCAGCAGCCTCTTAAGCGGGTTGGCTGGCTACACCTTC
CASSLLSGLAGYTF
>.|TRBJ1-1|.|TRBV4-3
TGCGCCAGCAGCCAAGACACTAGGTTAGGAGGAGGCGACACTGAAGCTTTCTTT
CASSQDTRLGGGDTEAFF
>TRBD2|TRBJ2-2|.|TRBV5-1
TGCGCCAGCAGCCCTGGACTAGCGGGAGACACCGGGGAGCTGTTTTTT
CASSPGLAGDTGELFF
>TRBD1|TRBJ1-1|.|TRBV7-2
TGTGCCAGCAGGCCCGGGACAGCCAACACTGAAGCTTTCTTT
CASRPGTANTEAFF
>.|TRBJ2-6|.|TRBV5-1
TGCGCCAGCAGCTTGGGTGTTTCTGGGGCCAACGTCCTGACTTTC
CASSLGVSGANVLTF
>.|TRBJ2-1|.|TRBV18
TGTGCCAGCTCACCGTTACTACAGAGTCTCGATGAGCAGTTCTTC
CASSPLLQSLDEQFF
>TRBD1|TRBJ2-5|.|TRBV28
TGTGCCAGCAGGCCAGGGGGCGCAGGTCGAGAGACCCAGTACTTC
CASRPGGAGRETQYF
>TRBD2|TRBJ2-7|.|TRBV28
TGTGCCAGCCCCCCATTAGGCGGGAGGGCCCACGAGCAGTACTTC
CASPPLGGRAHEQYF
>.|TRBJ2-7|many|TRBV20-1
TGCAGTGCTAGCTACGAGCAGTACTTC
CSASYEQYF
>.|TRBJ1-2|.|TRBV2
TGTGCCAGCAGTAGGGGGGACCCTGGCTACACCTTC
CASSRGDPGYTF
>.|TRBJ1-4|.|TRBV4-1
TGCGCCAGCAGCCAAGAAGGGGCTGGGGATGAAAAACTGTTTTTT
CASSQEGAGDEKLFF
>TRBD2|TRBJ2-7|few|TRBV6-5
TGTGCCAGCAGCATGACTAGCGGGAGCTCCTACGAGCAGTACTTC
CASSMTSGSSYEQYF
>.|TRBJ2-3|.|TRBV19
TGTGCCAGTAGTCTATCCGGGGGACGCACAGATACGCAGTATTTT
CASSLSGGRTDTQYF
>TRBD1|TRBJ1-1|few|TRBV2
TGTGCCAGCAGTGTTACAGGGGGCTCTGAAGCTTTCTTT
CASSVTGGSEAFF
>TRBD1|TRBJ1-4|.|TRBV4-2
TGTGCCAGCAGCCAACCATACAGGGGGCGAACTAATGAAAAACTGTTTTTT
CASSQPYRGRTNEKLFF
>.|TRBJ1-3|few|TRBV20-1
TGCAGTGCTGAAGCCGGAAACACCATATATTTT
CSAEAGNTIYF
>.|TRBJ2-2|.|TRBV4-1
TGCGCCAGCAGCCTGACGGAATACACCGGGGAGCTGTTTTTT
CASSLTEYTGELFF
>.|TRBJ1-2|.|TRBV30
TGTGCCTGGAGTTACAAGGGGAACTATGGCTACACCTTC
CAWSYKGNYGYTF
>.|TRBJ1-3|once|TRBV4-2
TGTGCCAGCAGCCACGAGGGAGGAATTTATGGAAACACCATATATTTT
CASSHEGGIYGNTIYF
>TRBD1|TRBJ1-1|.|TRBV30
TGTGCCTGGAGAAGCCGGGCAGGGGGCATAGCGGCTCGAGAAGCTTTCTTT
CAWRSRAGGIAAREAFF
>.|TRBJ1-1|.|TRBV7-9
TGTGCCAGCAGCTTAGAGGCAGGTGAGACTGAAGCTTTCTTT
CASSLEAGETEAFF
>.|TRBJ2-3|.|TRBV19
TGTGCCAGTAGTAAGGAGGACTATAATACGCAGTATTTT
CASSKEDYNTQYF
>TRBD1|TRBJ2-5|.|TRBV7-8
TGTGCCAGCAGCTTACCCAGGACAGGGTTAAAAGAGACCCAGTACTTC
CASSLPRTGLKETQYF
>.|TRBJ2-7|many|TRBV2
TGTGCCAGCGGGGGTCAGGGCACCTACGAGCAGTACTTC
CASGGQGTYEQYF
>.|TRBJ1-2|.|TRBV4-3
TGCGCCAGCAGCCAAGGTTCCGGGGTTCGGGGCTACACCTTC
CASSQGSGVRGYTF
>.|TRBJ2-3|.|TRBV7-2
TGTGCCAGCAGCGAACACGGAGTCTACACAGATACGCAGTATTTT
CASSEHGVYTDTQYF
>.|TRBJ1-2|.|TRBV28
TGTGCCAGCAGTTTGGAACAGGGCGCCTATGGCTACACCTTC
CASSLEQGAYGYTF
>TRBD2|TRBJ2-1|.|TRBV12-5
TGTGCTAGTGGTAACGGACTAGGCCGAAATGAGCAGTTCTTC
CASGNGLGRNEQFF
>.|TRBJ1-3|.|TRBV5-6
TGTGCCAGCAGCTTAGCCCATGGAAACACCATATATTTT
CASSLAHGNTIYF
>TRBD1|TRBJ2-7|.|TRBV11-2
TGTGCCAGCAGCCAAACGACAGGGGGCGTCTACGAGCAGTACTTC
CASSQTTGGVYEQYF
>TRBD2|TRBJ2-1|.|TRBV5-8
TGTGCCAGCAGCTCCGGGGGGGTAGCGGCCTACAATGAGCAGTTCTTC
CASSSGGVAAYNEQFF
>TRBD1|TRBJ2-1|once|TRBV2
TGTGCCAGCAGTCTCGCCGGGACAGGGGTCCGCCATGAGCAGTTCTTC
CASSLAGTGVRHEQFF
>TRBD2|TRBJ2-1|.|TRBV5-4
TGTGCCAGCAGCTTCGGGACTAGCGCCTACAATGAGCAGTTCTTC
CASSFGTSAYNEQFF
>.|TRBJ1-4|.|TRBV30
TGTGCCTGGAGTCACCGTGGAGAAAAACTGTTTTTT
CAWSHRGEKLFF
>.|TRBJ1-4|.|TRBV6-6
TGTGCCAGCAGTTACTCTAAAGGAGGCGAAAAACTGTTTTTT
CASSYSKGGEKLFF
>TRBD2|TRBJ2-3|.|TRBV9
TGTGCCAGCACCCCTTCGACTAGCGGGAGGGCAGATACGCAGTATTTT
CASTPSTSGRADTQYF
>.|TRBJ2-5|.|TRBV28
TGTGCCAGCAGTTCCACGGTGCAGGGGTTTCAAGAGACCCAGTACTTC
CASSSTVQGFQETQYF
>.|TRBJ1-4|few|TRBV2
TGTGCCAGCAGTCGCGACCGAGCTAATGAAAAACTGTTTTTT
CASSRDRANEKLFF
>.|TRBJ1-3|.|TRBV28
TGTGCCAGCGGCCGCCCAGGGAGCTCTGGAAACACCATATATTTT
CASGRPGSSGNTIYF
>.|TRBJ2-7|few|TRBV6-1
TGTGCCAGCAGTGAACCCCGGGTAAGGTACGAGCAGTACTTC
CASSEPRVRYEQYF
>TRBD1|TRBJ1-1|.|TRBV11-2
TGTGCCAGCAGCTTGGTAGGGACAGGGGCACAGAACACTGAAGCTTTCTTT
CASSLVGTGAQNTEAFF
>.|TRBJ1-2|.|TRBV28
TGTGCCAGCAGTTTAAGTGGGGCCGAGAGTAACTATGGCTACACCTTC
CASSLSGAESNYGYTF
>.|TRBJ1-1|few|TRBV27
TGTGCCAGCAGTTTAAACGGGGAGAACACTGAAGCTTTCTTT
CASSLNGENTEAFF
>.|TRBJ1-5|once|TRBV6-6
TGTGCCAGCAGTTCAGGAGACACCCGGCCCCAGCATTTT
CASSSGDTRPQHF
>TRBD2|TRBJ2-7|.|TRBV7-2
TGTGCCAGCAGCTTAGGCGGGAGCCGCTCCTACGAGCAGTACTTC
CASSLGGSRSYEQYF